The clone carrying this TCR beta chain is large (0.1 to 1%) in the sample. This record comes from a study of blood T cell repertoires in COVID-19. Across the study: Acute and convalescent COVID-19 samples came from the United States, Italy and Spain. T cells, B-cell-depleted T cells, or PBMCs provided the cDNA or gDNA that served as material.

Clones were read by immunoSEQ multiplex PCR, and TCRdb kept only the in-frame ones, dropping some. The data hold about 170,000 clones, with about 87% observed a single time. CDR3 size: 15 residues. The V gene end was trimmed by 0 bases and the J gene end by 2 bases; junction bases not matched to a gene: 3. Germline CDR1 and CDR2: SGHNT and YYREEE (reference sequence). What was sequenced was peripheral blood. The rearrangement links TRBV5-4 to TRBJ2-3, with TRBD2 identical over 7 bases. This TCR was recovered from a man in his fifties or sixties with acute or convalescent COVID-19. In DNA form, the CDR3 reads TGTGCCAGCAGCTTGGCTAGCGGTTACACAGATACGCAGTATTTT. It translates to CASSLASGYTDTQYF.